This is a list of T cell receptor beta chains from one sample in a study of OX40 agonist ivuxolimab in advanced cancers. This table comes from immunoSEQ multiplex PCR, and its TCRdb copy is limited to in-frame clones, with some not included. Among around 97,000 clones, around 80% were seen once, and the ten largest hold around 5%. Source: CD4+ or CD8+ T cells sorted from blood, taken in a trial of the OX40 agonist ivuxolimab. Receptor source: an adult with an advanced solid tumor such as melanoma, head and neck, liver or kidney cancer. The CDR3 runs from the conserved cysteine through the conserved F or W. Fields, in order: V gene, clone size, J gene, D gene, CDR3 DNA, CDR3 protein. The D gene is left open where the match is weak. Clone size is given for some rows only: seen once, a few or many times, or a class if the clone is expanded.

v_gene: TRBV7-9
abundance: .
j_gene: TRBJ2-1
d_gene: .
CDR3nt: TGTGCCAGCAGCTTAGACGGCTACCTCCCCTACAATGAGCAGTTCTTC
CDR3aa: CASSLDGYLPYNEQFF

v_gene: TRBV25-1
abundance: .
j_gene: TRBJ1-6
d_gene: .
CDR3nt: TGTGCCAGCAGTGAAGTGGGTAATTCACCCCTCCACTTT
CDR3aa: CASSEVGNSPLHF

v_gene: TRBV18
abundance: .
j_gene: TRBJ2-5
d_gene: .
CDR3nt: TGTGCCAGCTCCTCCCTAGGGCCAGAGACCCAGTACTTC
CDR3aa: CASSSLGPETQYF

v_gene: TRBV10-3
abundance: .
j_gene: TRBJ2-3
d_gene: .
CDR3nt: TGTGCCCCGAATACGCAGTATTTT
CDR3aa: CAPNTQYF

v_gene: TRBV4-1
abundance: .
j_gene: TRBJ2-3
d_gene: .
CDR3nt: TGCGCCAGCAGCCAAGAAGGCCCTTACAATACGCAGTATTTT
CDR3aa: CASSQEGPYNTQYF

v_gene: TRBV15
abundance: .
j_gene: TRBJ1-6
d_gene: TRBD1
CDR3nt: TGTGCCACCAGCAGAGATAAGCAGACAGGGGCCATCTCACCCCTCCACTTT
CDR3aa: CATSRDKQTGAISPLHF

v_gene: TRBV4-1
abundance: .
j_gene: TRBJ1-5
d_gene: .
CDR3nt: TGCGCCAGCAGCCAAGATCTGGCCAGCAATCAGCCCCAGCATTTT
CDR3aa: CASSQDLASNQPQHF

v_gene: TRBV6-1
abundance: .
j_gene: TRBJ2-2
d_gene: .
CDR3nt: TGTGCCAGCAGTGACCAGCTTTACACCGGGGAGCTGTTTTTT
CDR3aa: CASSDQLYTGELFF

v_gene: TRBV11-3
abundance: .
j_gene: TRBJ2-1
d_gene: TRBD2
CDR3nt: TGTGCCAGCAGCCCTCGGACTAGCGGAGCGTACAATGAGCAGTTCTTC
CDR3aa: CASSPRTSGAYNEQFF

v_gene: TRBV9
abundance: .
j_gene: TRBJ2-3
d_gene: TRBD2
CDR3nt: TGTGCCAGCAGCGTAGTCAGCGGGGATGAGACAGATACGCAGTATTTT
CDR3aa: CASSVVSGDETDTQYF

v_gene: TRBV4-2
abundance: .
j_gene: TRBJ2-3
d_gene: .
CDR3nt: TGTGCCAGCAGCCAGCAACCAACCTCCAAAGATACGCAGTATTTT
CDR3aa: CASSQQPTSKDTQYF

v_gene: TRBV5-1
abundance: once
j_gene: TRBJ1-1
d_gene: TRBD1
CDR3nt: TGCGCCAGCAGCCCTCCCGGGACAGGGATGAACACTGAAGCTTTCTTT
CDR3aa: CASSPPGTGMNTEAFF

v_gene: TRBV10-3
abundance: .
j_gene: TRBJ1-5
d_gene: .
CDR3nt: TGTGCCATCAGCGACCAGGGGTACAATCAGCCCCAGCATTTT
CDR3aa: CAISDQGYNQPQHF

v_gene: TRBV27
abundance: .
j_gene: TRBJ1-5
d_gene: TRBD1
CDR3nt: TGTGCCAGCAGCTACAGGGGCCAGCCCCAGCATTTT
CDR3aa: CASSYRGQPQHF

v_gene: TRBV5-6
abundance: .
j_gene: TRBJ1-1
d_gene: TRBD1
CDR3nt: TGTGCCAGCAGTTTTACCGGGACAGGCGCTTTCGCGGCTTTCTTT
CDR3aa: CASSFTGTGAFAAFF

v_gene: TRBV7-2
abundance: .
j_gene: TRBJ2-7
d_gene: TRBD1
CDR3nt: TGTGCCAGCAGCCCAAGCGGACAGGGTCTCCACGAGCAGTACTTC
CDR3aa: CASSPSGQGLHEQYF

v_gene: TRBV5-1
abundance: .
j_gene: TRBJ2-1
d_gene: .
CDR3nt: TGCGCCAGCAGCTTGGAAGGGAGAGGGGGATACAATGAGCAGTTCTTC
CDR3aa: CASSLEGRGGYNEQFF

v_gene: TRBV5-1
abundance: .
j_gene: TRBJ1-1
d_gene: TRBD1
CDR3nt: TGCGCCAGCAGCTTGGGGACAGGGGGCATCAAGGTGAAGACTGAAGCTTTCTTT
CDR3aa: CASSLGTGGIKVKTEAFF

v_gene: TRBV28
abundance: once
j_gene: TRBJ1-1
d_gene: TRBD1
CDR3nt: TGTGCCAGCAGTTTAAGACAGGGTTCGGGAGAGAACACTGAAGCTTTCTTT
CDR3aa: CASSLRQGSGENTEAFF

v_gene: TRBV7-9
abundance: .
j_gene: TRBJ2-4
d_gene: TRBD2
CDR3nt: TGTGCCAGCAGCCCACCGGGACTAGAAAACATTCAGTACTTC
CDR3aa: CASSPPGLENIQYF

v_gene: TRBV6-6
abundance: .
j_gene: TRBJ2-1
d_gene: .
CDR3nt: TGTGCCAGCAGTCCAGGAGCGGTATACAATGAGCAGTTCTTC
CDR3aa: CASSPGAVYNEQFF

v_gene: TRBV2
abundance: .
j_gene: TRBJ2-3
d_gene: TRBD1
CDR3nt: TGTGCCAGCAGCGTTAGCACAGGGGGAGGTAGCACAGATACGCAGTATTTT
CDR3aa: CASSVSTGGGSTDTQYF

v_gene: TRBV10-2
abundance: .
j_gene: TRBJ1-1
d_gene: .
CDR3nt: TGCGCCAGCAGTGAGTCGACTCACACTGAAGCTTTCTTT
CDR3aa: CASSESTHTEAFF

v_gene: TRBV19
abundance: .
j_gene: TRBJ1-1
d_gene: TRBD1
CDR3nt: TGTGCCAGTAGCCTTGACAGGGGTCACCCTGAAGCTTTCTTT
CDR3aa: CASSLDRGHPEAFF

v_gene: TRBV5-4
abundance: .
j_gene: TRBJ2-2
d_gene: .
CDR3nt: TGTGCCACCGAACGGGCGGACACCGGGGAGCTGTTTTTT
CDR3aa: CATERADTGELFF

v_gene: TRBV5-8
abundance: .
j_gene: TRBJ2-3
d_gene: .
CDR3nt: TGTGCCAGCAGCCGAGGACAGCGCACAGATACGCAGTATTTT
CDR3aa: CASSRGQRTDTQYF

v_gene: TRBV2
abundance: .
j_gene: TRBJ2-5
d_gene: .
CDR3nt: TGTGCCAGCAGTGAAGCCCGGCCGCCCGGGGAGACCCAGTACTTC
CDR3aa: CASSEARPPGETQYF

v_gene: TRBV12-5
abundance: .
j_gene: TRBJ1-1
d_gene: TRBD1
CDR3nt: TGTGCTAGTGGAAAATCTACAGGGGAGATAGCTTTCTTT
CDR3aa: CASGKSTGEIAFF

v_gene: TRBV7-2
abundance: .
j_gene: TRBJ1-1
d_gene: .
CDR3nt: TGTGCCAGCAGCCCCAACTGGAACACTGAAGCTTTCTTT
CDR3aa: CASSPNWNTEAFF

v_gene: TRBV9
abundance: .
j_gene: TRBJ2-2
d_gene: TRBD2
CDR3nt: TGTGCCAGCGGGAGACTAGCGGGGGGGCCCGGGGAGCTGTTTTTT
CDR3aa: CASGRLAGGPGELFF

v_gene: TRBV6-5
abundance: .
j_gene: TRBJ1-4
d_gene: .
CDR3nt: TGTGCCAGCAGTTTCGATTCGGACGGAAACGAAAAACTGTTTTTT
CDR3aa: CASSFDSDGNEKLFF

v_gene: TRBV6-4
abundance: .
j_gene: TRBJ2-1
d_gene: TRBD1
CDR3nt: TGTGCCAGCAGTGAACAAACAGGGGACTACAATGAGCAGTTCTTC
CDR3aa: CASSEQTGDYNEQFF

v_gene: TRBV12-5
abundance: .
j_gene: TRBJ2-7
d_gene: .
CDR3nt: TGTGCTAGTGGTTTCTCCAGGGGGGACTACGAGCAGTACTTC
CDR3aa: CASGFSRGDYEQYF

v_gene: TRBV7-2
abundance: .
j_gene: TRBJ1-1
d_gene: .
CDR3nt: TGTGCCAGCAGCGAGGGACGGTACACTGAAGCTTTCTTT
CDR3aa: CASSEGRYTEAFF

v_gene: TRBV5-8
abundance: .
j_gene: TRBJ2-5
d_gene: .
CDR3nt: TGTGCCAGCAGCTTTACCAGGGAGGTGCAGTACTTC
CDR3aa: CASSFTREVQYF

v_gene: TRBV5-6
abundance: .
j_gene: TRBJ2-7
d_gene: TRBD1
CDR3nt: TGTGCCAGCAGCTCGCGCACAGGGGGAGGAAGCTACGAGCAGTACTTC
CDR3aa: CASSSRTGGGSYEQYF

v_gene: TRBV7-6
abundance: .
j_gene: TRBJ2-1
d_gene: TRBD2
CDR3nt: TGTGCCAGCAGCTTAGAGACGCGGGGGACTAGCGGTAATAATGAGCAGTTCTTC
CDR3aa: CASSLETRGTSGNNEQFF

v_gene: TRBV30
abundance: few
j_gene: TRBJ1-2
d_gene: .
CDR3nt: TGTGCCTGGAGCCCCAGGGCCAGCTATGGCTACACCTTC
CDR3aa: CAWSPRASYGYTF

v_gene: TRBV2
abundance: .
j_gene: TRBJ1-1
d_gene: .
CDR3nt: TGTGCCAGCAGTGGGCAGGGGCGTACTGAAGCTTTCTTT
CDR3aa: CASSGQGRTEAFF

v_gene: TRBV6-5
abundance: .
j_gene: TRBJ2-7
d_gene: .
CDR3nt: TGTGCCAGCAGTTTACCAGGGGCCCCCTACGAGCAGTACTTC
CDR3aa: CASSLPGAPYEQYF

v_gene: TRBV19
abundance: .
j_gene: TRBJ1-2
d_gene: .
CDR3nt: TGTGCCAGTAGTGGGCCGAACCCCCTCTATGGCTACACCTTC
CDR3aa: CASSGPNPLYGYTF

v_gene: TRBV7-2
abundance: .
j_gene: TRBJ2-3
d_gene: .
CDR3nt: TGTGCCAGCAGCCCTACTAGCAACACAGATACGCAGTATTTT
CDR3aa: CASSPTSNTDTQYF